This T cell receptor (beta chain) was sequenced in a study of cytomegalovirus exposure and HLA in healthy donors. Trimming removed 0 bases from V and 0 bases from J, with 10 bases in between. CDR1 is SGHDT and CDR2 is YYEEEE in the germline V gene. The CDR3 runs to 16 residues. The PCR contained 60 Vbeta and 13 Jbeta primers. Clones were read by immunoSEQ multiplex PCR, and TCRdb kept only the in-frame ones, dropping some. This sample's table has roughly 77,000 clones. The chain links TRBV5-6 to TRBJ1-5; D is perhaps TRBD1 (6 bases). Input material: PBMCs. The sequence was obtained from a female donor in good health and CMV-seropositive. CDR3 DNA: TGTGCCAGCAGCTTGGCCACAGGGCATAGCAATCAGCCCCAGCATTTT. Amino acids: CASSLATGHSNQPQHF.